The rows below give T cell receptor beta chains drawn from one sample of a study of persistence of HIV-infected CD4 T cells. The antigens for these receptors are not known. TCRdb's copy holds only in-frame clones and misses some; the assay was immunoSEQ multiplex PCR. Of roughly 8,500 clones detected, less than 85% appear once; the ten largest clones hold 1.5% to 2%. The material was CD4+ T cells sorted from PBMCs after 18-hour stimulation, obtained from a patient who received antiretroviral therapy. The source is an adult woman with HIV who was CMV-seropositive. CDR3s include the opening cysteine and the closing phenylalanine or tryptophan. Each record gives: D gene, clone size, J gene, V gene, CDR3 DNA, CDR3 protein. A D gene is named only where the DNA matches it firmly. A clone size is listed for some rows: how often the clone was seen (once, few, many), or a class if it is expanded.

d_call: TRBD1
clone_size: once
j_call: TRBJ1-2
v_call: TRBV7-2
cdr3_nt: TGTGCCAGCAGCTTAGACGGCAGGGGGTATGGCTACACCTTC
cdr3_aa: CASSLDGRGYGYTF

d_call: -
clone_size: -
j_call: TRBJ1-2
v_call: TRBV27
cdr3_nt: TGTGCCAGCAGTCCGTACCGGGACACGAACTATGGCTACACCTTC
cdr3_aa: CASSPYRDTNYGYTF

d_call: TRBD1
clone_size: -
j_call: TRBJ2-1
v_call: TRBV6-5
cdr3_nt: TGTGCCAGCAGGGGGACAGGGGGGGTGAATGAGCAGTTCTTC
cdr3_aa: CASRGTGGVNEQFF

d_call: TRBD2
clone_size: medium-sized
j_call: TRBJ2-2
v_call: TRBV9
cdr3_nt: TGTGCCAGCAGCGTCCGCGGGAGGGCTTCATCCGGGGAGCTGTTTTTT
cdr3_aa: CASSVRGRASSGELFF

d_call: -
clone_size: -
j_call: TRBJ2-6
v_call: TRBV5-1
cdr3_nt: TGCGCCAGCAGCGAGGACGGACTCGCCCGACTGACGAACGTCCTGACTTTC
cdr3_aa: CASSEDGLARLTNVLTF

d_call: TRBD1
clone_size: -
j_call: TRBJ1-5
v_call: TRBV7-9
cdr3_nt: TGTGCCAGCAGCCGTGGACAGGGGGGCTCTCAGCCCCAGCATTTT
cdr3_aa: CASSRGQGGSQPQHF

d_call: -
clone_size: -
j_call: TRBJ2-1
v_call: TRBV6-2/TRBV6-3
cdr3_nt: TGTGCCAGCAGTCCCCTCCGGGACTCCGACAATGAGCAGTTCTTC
cdr3_aa: CASSPLRDSDNEQFF

d_call: -
clone_size: few
j_call: TRBJ2-6
v_call: TRBV15
cdr3_nt: TGTGCCACCAGCCCTATGGGATCTGGGGCCAACGTCCTGACTTTC
cdr3_aa: CATSPMGSGANVLTF

d_call: -
clone_size: -
j_call: TRBJ2-7
v_call: TRBV5-5
cdr3_nt: TGTGCCAGCAGCTTGACAGGGACTACATCCTACGAGCAGTACTTC
cdr3_aa: CASSLTGTTSYEQYF

d_call: TRBD1
clone_size: -
j_call: TRBJ1-2
v_call: TRBV28
cdr3_nt: TGTGCCAGCAGGAAGGGGGCCTATGGCTACACCTTC
cdr3_aa: CASRKGAYGYTF

d_call: -
clone_size: few
j_call: TRBJ1-2
v_call: TRBV25-1
cdr3_nt: TGTGCCAGCACCCAAACGGGGGCACGGGGGGCTGGGGGCTACACCTTC
cdr3_aa: CASTQTGARGAGGYTF

d_call: TRBD2
clone_size: -
j_call: TRBJ2-1
v_call: TRBV6-5
cdr3_nt: TGTGCCAGCACCAAAGCGGGGGGGCGTGAGCAGTTCTTC
cdr3_aa: CASTKAGGREQFF

d_call: -
clone_size: few
j_call: TRBJ1-1
v_call: TRBV5-5
cdr3_nt: TGTGCCAGCAGCTTGGAATTGAGCAGGGGGAACACTGAAGCTTTCTTT
cdr3_aa: CASSLELSRGNTEAFF

d_call: -
clone_size: -
j_call: TRBJ2-7
v_call: TRBV7-2
cdr3_nt: TGTGCCAGCAGCTTAGCTTCCGGGGGTAACTCCTACGAGCAGTACTTC
cdr3_aa: CASSLASGGNSYEQYF

d_call: TRBD2
clone_size: -
j_call: TRBJ2-5
v_call: TRBV3-1/TRBV3-2
cdr3_nt: TGTGCCAGCAGCCAAGCACTAGCGGGAGGGCCGGGGGGGACCCAGTACTTC
cdr3_aa: CASSQALAGGPGGTQYF

d_call: TRBD2
clone_size: -
j_call: TRBJ2-3
v_call: TRBV27
cdr3_nt: TGTGCCAGCAGGTTACGCGGGGGGCCCGGGGGTATAACAGATACGCAGTATTTT
cdr3_aa: CASRLRGGPGGITDTQYF

d_call: -
clone_size: -
j_call: TRBJ2-7
v_call: TRBV6-5
cdr3_nt: TGTGCCAGCAGGTCTACAGGGTTTGGGCTGGGCGAGCAGTACTTC
cdr3_aa: CASRSTGFGLGEQYF

d_call: -
clone_size: -
j_call: TRBJ1-2
v_call: TRBV28
cdr3_nt: TGTGCCAGCACCTCCCTCGGGGCAGGGAGGAATTATGGCTACACCTTC
cdr3_aa: CASTSLGAGRNYGYTF

d_call: -
clone_size: -
j_call: TRBJ1-1
v_call: TRBV2
cdr3_nt: TGTGCCAGCAGGTGGACGGATAACACTGAAGCTTTCTTT
cdr3_aa: CASRWTDNTEAFF

d_call: TRBD1
clone_size: -
j_call: TRBJ1-1
v_call: TRBV11-1
cdr3_nt: TGTGCCAGCAGCTCTGACAGGGTTATCACTGAAGCTTTCTTT
cdr3_aa: CASSSDRVITEAFF

d_call: -
clone_size: -
j_call: TRBJ2-1
v_call: TRBV5-6
cdr3_nt: TGTGCCAGCAGCTTGGTTGCCAGGGTGGACAATGAGCAGTTCTTC
cdr3_aa: CASSLVARVDNEQFF

d_call: TRBD1
clone_size: -
j_call: TRBJ1-6
v_call: TRBV6-5
cdr3_nt: TGTGCCAGCAGGGGGACAGGGTCGAATTCACCCCTCCACTTT
cdr3_aa: CASRGTGSNSPLHF

d_call: -
clone_size: -
j_call: TRBJ1-1
v_call: TRBV10-2
cdr3_nt: TGCGCCAGCAGTGTGGCAGGGATCCCTGAAGCTTTCTTT
cdr3_aa: CASSVAGIPEAFF

d_call: -
clone_size: -
j_call: TRBJ1-2
v_call: TRBV5-1
cdr3_nt: TGCGCCAGCAGCTTTACCGGAGCAGAGAACTATGGCTACACCTTC
cdr3_aa: CASSFTGAENYGYTF

d_call: TRBD1
clone_size: -
j_call: TRBJ2-1
v_call: TRBV5-1
cdr3_nt: TGCGCCAGCAGCCGCCAGGGGGGACAGGGATACAATGAGCAGTTCTTC
cdr3_aa: CASSRQGGQGYNEQFF

d_call: TRBD2
clone_size: -
j_call: TRBJ2-1
v_call: TRBV28
cdr3_nt: TGTGCCAGCAGTTTACTAGCGGGGGCCGGAAATGAGCAGTTCTTC
cdr3_aa: CASSLLAGAGNEQFF

d_call: TRBD1
clone_size: -
j_call: TRBJ1-5
v_call: TRBV2
cdr3_nt: TGTGCCAGCAGGAGGGGAACAGGGGGCCATAGCAATCAGCCCCAGCATTTT
cdr3_aa: CASRRGTGGHSNQPQHF

d_call: -
clone_size: -
j_call: TRBJ2-1
v_call: TRBV2
cdr3_nt: TGTGCCAGCCAAGCCCCGTCGGGCAGATCCTACAATGAGCAGTTCTTC
cdr3_aa: CASQAPSGRSYNEQFF

d_call: TRBD2
clone_size: -
j_call: TRBJ2-3
v_call: TRBV28
cdr3_nt: TGTGCCAGCAGTTTGCCTAGCGGCATCACAGATACGCAGTATTTT
cdr3_aa: CASSLPSGITDTQYF

d_call: -
clone_size: -
j_call: TRBJ1-5
v_call: TRBV3-1/TRBV3-2
cdr3_nt: TGTGCCAGCAGCCAAGGCAGCAATCAGCCCCAGCATTTT
cdr3_aa: CASSQGSNQPQHF

d_call: TRBD2
clone_size: -
j_call: TRBJ2-1
v_call: TRBV7-2
cdr3_nt: TGTGCCAGCAGCGTTGGGGGGGGTTACAATGAGCAGTTCTTC
cdr3_aa: CASSVGGGYNEQFF